These 12 T cell receptor beta chains were all obtained from the same sample, sequenced in a study of cytotoxic CD8 clonotypes in ibrutinib-treated CLL (dated by TCRdb to the early 2020s). Sample time point, as interpreted from the label and publication: progressive disease on ibrutinib. The protocol used for the library was the immunoSEQ multiplex PCR assay. Imported from immuneACCESS, the table was reduced by TCRdb to in-frame sequences with V and J called. These copies leave out some clones; in studies compared against another copy, an unresolved V gene accounts for under half, and the cause of the remainder is not known. For this sample the table gives about 300,000 clones, of which 65% to 85% were detected only once. About 5.3% of the sample is held by the ten biggest clonotypes. The source was PBMCs, collected at disease progression, from a patient treated with ibrutinib. The receptors were gathered from a human donor with chronic lymphocytic leukemia.

J is TRBJ2-7 and V is TRBV7-2; D unclear. Trimming stripped 3 bases from V and 2 bases from J, with 11 bases between. Germline values: CDR1 SGHTA, CDR2 FQGNSA. CDR3 length: 14 residues. The CDR3 spells CASSFSSDAYEQYF. The CDR3 nucleotides read TGTGCCAGCAGCTTCTCCAGCGACGCCTACGAGCAGTACTTC.

This rearrangement joins TRBV4-1 to TRBJ1-4, with 7 bases matching TRBD1. J gave up 1 base and V 2 bases, and 19 bases lay outside the gene matches. The CDR3 loop spans 21 amino acids. Germline assignment: CDR1 MGHRA and CDR2 YSYEKL. CDR3 nucleotide sequence: TGCGCCAGCAGCCAACGGTATGTTAGGGACAGTGTGAAGCGAACTAATGAAAAACTGTTTTTT. This encodes CASSQRYVRDSVKRTNEKLFF.

This rearrangement joins TRBV21-1 to TRBJ2-3. TRBV21-1 has pseudogene status. The CDR3 is 12 amino acids. The CDR3 sequence is CASSKDPDTQYF. CDR3 nucleotides: TGTGCCAGCAGCAAAGACCCGGATACGCAGTATTTT.

Here the CDR3 DNA reads TGTGCCAGCAGCCGAGTAGCGGGAGGGATTACCGGGGAGCTGTTTTTT. This gives the protein CASSRVAGGITGELFF. The chain carries TRBV11-2 and TRBJ2-2; 11 bases are a match to TRBD2. Germline-derived CDR1 and CDR2 are SGHAT and FQNNGV. V lost 5 bases, J lost 5 bases, and 7 bases stayed unmatched. The length of the CDR3 is 16 residues.

The rearrangement joins TRBV4-3 to TRBJ2-3; D perhaps matches TRBD2 (6 bases). Deletions cut 0 bases from V and 3 bases from J, with 10 bases between. The CDR3 is 15 residues long. The V gene's germline CDR1 is LGHNA and CDR2 YSLEER. CDR3 residues: CASSQDAAGTDTQYF. CDR3 bases: TGCGCCAGCAGCCAAGATGCGGCGGGGACAGATACGCAGTATTTT.

The chain employs TRBV6-1 and TRBJ2-2; D gene ambiguous. V lost 8 bases, J lost 9 bases, and 10 bases lay in between. Looked up from germline, CDR1 is MNHNS and CDR2 is SASEGT. This CDR3 is 11 amino acids long. The chain's CDR3 is CASPTSRELFF. The DNA for the CDR3 is TGTGCCAGCCCCACCAGCCGGGAGCTGTTTTTT.

This rearrangement joins TRBV11-2 to TRBJ1-4, with 10 bases matching TRBD1. In germline, CDR1 is SGHAT, CDR2 FQNNGV. Unmatched junction bases numbered 6, after V lost 3 bases and J lost 8 bases. This CDR3 comprises 15 residues. CDR3 protein: CASSLGQGWGEKLFF. The CDR3 DNA is TGTGCCAGCAGCTTGGGACAGGGGTGGGGAGAAAAACTGTTTTTT. Full variable domain (rest looked up from reference TRBV11-2 and TRBJ1-4): EAGVAQSPRYKIIEKRQSVAFWCNPISGHATLYWYQQILGQGPKLLIQFQNNGVVDDSQLPKDRFSAERLKGVDSTLKIQPAKLEDSAVYLCASSLGQGWGEKLFFGSGTQLSVL.

The CDR3 DNA reads TGCGCCAGCAGCGTACGGACAGGGAGAACTAGCTATGGCTACACCTTC. Protein product: CASSVRTGRTSYGYTF. The rearrangement uses TRBV5-1 and TRBJ1-2; 8 nucleotides match TRBD1. The CDR3 has 16 residues. Per the germline V gene, CDR1 is SGHRS and CDR2 is YFSETQ. Trimming took 4 bases from V and 4 from J; bases not matched to a gene: 12.

This clone was observed once. The chain links TRBV7-8 to TRBJ1-2; the D gene is possibly TRBD1 (5 bases). V lost 1 base and J lost 6, with 12 bases in between. Germline V gene lookup returns CDR1 SGHVS and CDR2 FQNEAQ. This CDR3 spans 14 amino acids. This CDR3 is CASSLEVGGDGYTF. The CDR3 nucleotides read TGTGCCAGCAGCTTAGAGGTCGGAGGGGATGGCTACACCTTC.

The chain has TRBV29-1 and TRBJ1-2; D is undetermined. Trimming left V 6 bases short and J 5 bases short, with 13 bases between. In germline, CDR1 is SQVTM, CDR2 ANQGSEA. The CDR3 length is 12 residues. The CDR3 region is CSVRDGVYGYTF. In nucleotides, the CDR3 is TGCAGCGTCCGTGACGGCGTATATGGCTACACCTTC.

J is TRBJ2-5 and V is TRBV6-6; 9 bases align to TRBD1. The ends lost 5 bases at V and 1 base at J; junction bases unmatched: 5. Germline V gene sequence: CDR1 MNHNY, CDR2 SVGAGI (reference sequence). The CDR3 contains 15 residues. The CDR3 coding sequence is TGTGCCAGCAGTACAGGGGGCGAGGGCCAAGAGACCCAGTACTTC. It encodes CASSTGGEGQETQYF.

The rearrangement joins TRBV5-4 to TRBJ2-7; 10 bases agree with TRBD1. CDR3 size: 15 residues. With 4 bases clipped from V and 7 bases from J, the junction kept 11 bases outside the gene matches. CDR1 is SGHNT and CDR2 is YYREEE in the germline V gene (reference sequence). CDR3 DNA: TGTGCCAGCAGCCTGACCGGGACAGGGGCGGCGGAGCAGTACTTC. It yields the protein CASSLTGTGAAEQYF.